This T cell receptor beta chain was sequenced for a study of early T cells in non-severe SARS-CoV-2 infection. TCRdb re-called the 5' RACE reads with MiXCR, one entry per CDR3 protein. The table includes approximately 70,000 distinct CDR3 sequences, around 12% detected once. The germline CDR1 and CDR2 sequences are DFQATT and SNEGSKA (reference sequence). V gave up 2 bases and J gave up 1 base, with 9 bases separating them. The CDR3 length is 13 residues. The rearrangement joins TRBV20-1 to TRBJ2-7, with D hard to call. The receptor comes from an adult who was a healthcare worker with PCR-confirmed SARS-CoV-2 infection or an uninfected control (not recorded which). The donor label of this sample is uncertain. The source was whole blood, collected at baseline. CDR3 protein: CSARLAKSYEQYF. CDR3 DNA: TGCAGTGCTAGACTGGCAAAGTCCTACGAGCAGTACTTC.